This TCR beta chain is drawn from a study of STAT5B mutations in CD4+ large granular lymphocyte leukemia. Method: immunoSEQ multiplex PCR; TCRdb's copy keeps in-frame clones and lacks some. The sample lists fewer than 40,000 clones, around 76% seen once, with approximately 2% in the top ten. The V end lost 0 bases, the J end lost 4 bases, and 13 bases lay between the germline ends. The germline gives CDR1 MGHRA, CDR2 YSYEKL. This CDR3 has 15 amino acids. The material sequenced was CD4+ T cells from blood buffy coats. This clonotype originated in a human donor in good health. The V gene is TRBV4-1, the J gene TRBJ2-7; D unresolved. DNA of the CDR3: TGCGCCAGCAGCCAAGACCTCGACCGACCTTACGAGCAGTACTTC. Its translation is CASSQDLDRPYEQYF.